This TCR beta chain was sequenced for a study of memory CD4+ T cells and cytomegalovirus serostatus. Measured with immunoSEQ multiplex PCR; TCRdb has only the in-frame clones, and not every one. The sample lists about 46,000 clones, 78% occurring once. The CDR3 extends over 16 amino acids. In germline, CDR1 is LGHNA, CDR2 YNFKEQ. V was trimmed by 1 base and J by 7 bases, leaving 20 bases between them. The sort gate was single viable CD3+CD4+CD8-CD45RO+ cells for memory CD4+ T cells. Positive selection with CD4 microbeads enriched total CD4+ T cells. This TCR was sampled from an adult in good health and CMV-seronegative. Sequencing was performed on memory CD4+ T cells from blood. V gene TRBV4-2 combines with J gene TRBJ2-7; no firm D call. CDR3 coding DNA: TGTGCCAGCAGCCAAGTGAGTGTAACGAAGATGCGGGAGCAGTACTTC. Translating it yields CASSQVSVTKMREQYF.